These T cell receptor beta chains were read from a single sample in a study of cytomegalovirus exposure and HLA in healthy donors. The protocol was immunoSEQ multiplex PCR, while the TCRdb copy is restricted to in-frame clones and leaves out a portion. Here the sample spans about 200,000 clones, around nine tenths being singletons. Material: PBMCs. The origin of the receptors is a woman aged 18-29 years in good health and CMV-seropositive. The CDR3 runs from the conserved cysteine through the conserved F or W. Each record gives: J gene, D gene, V gene, clone size, CDR3 protein, CDR3 DNA. D genes are given only for firm matches. Rows may omit the clone size; those that give it use once, few, many or a size class.

j_gene: TRBJ1-1; d_gene: .; v_gene: TRBV9; abundance: .; CDR3aa: CASSVIGGNTEAFF; CDR3nt: TGTGCCAGCAGCGTAATAGGGGGTAACACTGAAGCTTTCTTT
j_gene: TRBJ1-2; d_gene: .; v_gene: TRBV29-1; abundance: .; CDR3aa: CSVDGQAYTLYGYTF; CDR3nt: TGCAGCGTTGATGGGCAGGCCTACACCCTCTATGGCTACACCTTC
j_gene: TRBJ2-7; d_gene: .; v_gene: TRBV2; abundance: .; CDR3aa: CASSDDFSYEQYF; CDR3nt: TGTGCCAGCAGTGATGACTTCTCCTACGAGCAGTACTTC
j_gene: TRBJ1-3; d_gene: .; v_gene: TRBV25-1; abundance: .; CDR3aa: CASSEPPGPAGSGNTIYF; CDR3nt: TGTGCCAGCAGTGAGCCCCCCGGCCCCGCGGGCTCTGGAAACACCATATATTTT
j_gene: TRBJ2-7; d_gene: .; v_gene: TRBV27; abundance: once; CDR3aa: CASSSLSGPAGEQYF; CDR3nt: TGTGCCAGCAGTTCCCTTAGCGGTCCCGCGGGGGAGCAGTACTTC
j_gene: TRBJ1-1; d_gene: TRBD1; v_gene: TRBV6-6; abundance: .; CDR3aa: CASSNRGEAFF; CDR3nt: TGTGCCAGCAGTAACAGGGGAGAAGCTTTCTTT
j_gene: TRBJ2-6; d_gene: .; v_gene: TRBV18; abundance: .; CDR3aa: CASSPELSSGANVLTF; CDR3nt: TGTGCCAGCTCCCCCGAACTGTCCTCTGGGGCCAACGTCCTGACTTTC
j_gene: TRBJ2-1; d_gene: .; v_gene: TRBV28; abundance: .; CDR3aa: CAASMGKGTYNEQFF; CDR3nt: TGTGCCGCCAGCATGGGTAAGGGGACCTACAATGAGCAGTTCTTC
j_gene: TRBJ2-3; d_gene: .; v_gene: TRBV27; abundance: .; CDR3aa: CASSLLVGGTDTQYF; CDR3nt: TGTGCCAGCAGTTTATTAGTAGGGGGCACAGATACGCAGTATTTT
j_gene: TRBJ1-1; d_gene: .; v_gene: TRBV6-1; abundance: .; CDR3aa: CASSGQGRNTEAFF; CDR3nt: TGTGCCAGCAGTGGGCAGGGGAGGAACACTGAAGCTTTCTTT
j_gene: TRBJ2-3; d_gene: .; v_gene: TRBV9; abundance: .; CDR3aa: CASSVVQGSKDTQYF; CDR3nt: TGTGCCAGCAGCGTAGTTCAGGGGAGTAAAGATACGCAGTATTTT
j_gene: TRBJ1-1; d_gene: TRBD1; v_gene: TRBV6-1; abundance: .; CDR3aa: CASSKLQGLNTEAFF; CDR3nt: TGTGCCAGCAGTAAGCTACAGGGGCTGAACACTGAAGCTTTCTTT
j_gene: TRBJ2-5; d_gene: TRBD2; v_gene: TRBV5-4; abundance: .; CDR3aa: CASGEREQGETQYF; CDR3nt: TGTGCCAGCGGGGAGCGGGAGCAGGGAGAGACCCAGTACTTC
j_gene: TRBJ2-7; d_gene: TRBD1; v_gene: TRBV7-8; abundance: once; CDR3aa: CASSATDRNYEQYF; CDR3nt: TGTGCCAGCAGCGCCACGGACAGGAACTACGAGCAGTACTTC
j_gene: TRBJ2-1; d_gene: .; v_gene: TRBV7-9; abundance: .; CDR3aa: CASSLRGSSYNEQFF; CDR3nt: TGTGCCAGCAGCTTACGTGGGAGCTCCTACAATGAGCAGTTCTTC
j_gene: TRBJ1-4; d_gene: .; v_gene: TRBV7-2; abundance: .; CDR3aa: CASSVFPIVSGFVKLFF; CDR3nt: TGTGCCAGCAGCGTTTTCCCCATAGTCTCGGGTTTCGTGAAGCTGTTTTTT
j_gene: TRBJ1-1; d_gene: .; v_gene: TRBV11-1; abundance: once; CDR3aa: CASSFTSLNTEAFF; CDR3nt: TGTGCCAGCAGCTTCACTTCGCTGAACACTGAAGCTTTCTTT
j_gene: TRBJ2-3; d_gene: .; v_gene: TRBV15; abundance: .; CDR3aa: CATSRDQDTQYF; CDR3nt: TGTGCCACCAGCAGAGACCAGGATACGCAGTATTTT
j_gene: TRBJ2-5; d_gene: TRBD1; v_gene: TRBV27; abundance: .; CDR3aa: CASSLLDRTETQYF; CDR3nt: TGTGCCAGCAGTTTATTGGACAGGACAGAGACCCAGTACTTC
j_gene: TRBJ2-1; d_gene: TRBD2; v_gene: TRBV6-1; abundance: .; CDR3aa: CASSEREGYNEQFF; CDR3nt: TGTGCCAGCAGTGAACGGGAGGGATACAATGAGCAGTTCTTC
j_gene: TRBJ1-2; d_gene: .; v_gene: TRBV9; abundance: once; CDR3aa: CASSVTGLHGYTF; CDR3nt: TGTGCCAGCAGCGTAACAGGGTTACATGGCTACACCTTC
j_gene: TRBJ2-3; d_gene: .; v_gene: TRBV27; abundance: .; CDR3aa: CASSTWTRADTQYF; CDR3nt: TGTGCCAGCAGTACTTGGACAAGGGCGGATACGCAGTATTTT
j_gene: TRBJ1-2; d_gene: TRBD1; v_gene: TRBV28; abundance: once; CDR3aa: CASGWTGGVSNYGYTF; CDR3nt: TGTGCCAGCGGGTGGACAGGGGGGGTTTCTAACTATGGCTACACCTTC
j_gene: TRBJ1-1; d_gene: .; v_gene: TRBV5-7; abundance: .; CDR3aa: CASSLIRNTEAFF; CDR3nt: TGTGCCAGCAGCTTGATCAGGAACACTGAAGCTTTCTTT
j_gene: TRBJ2-1; d_gene: TRBD1; v_gene: TRBV29-1; abundance: .; CDR3aa: CSGDLSGTGVNEQFF; CDR3nt: TGCAGCGGTGACCTATCCGGGACAGGGGTCAATGAGCAGTTCTTC
j_gene: TRBJ2-3; d_gene: TRBD2; v_gene: TRBV7-9; abundance: .; CDR3aa: CASQRENTDTQYF; CDR3nt: TGTGCCAGTCAGCGGGAGAACACAGATACGCAGTATTTT
j_gene: TRBJ1-5; d_gene: .; v_gene: TRBV28; abundance: .; CDR3aa: CASSSTANNQPQHF; CDR3nt: TGTGCCAGCAGCTCGACAGCCAACAATCAGCCCCAGCATTTT
j_gene: TRBJ1-4; d_gene: .; v_gene: TRBV5-4; abundance: .; CDR3aa: CASSSEGDEKLFF; CDR3nt: TGTGCCAGCAGCTCAGAGGGAGATGAAAAACTGTTTTTT
j_gene: TRBJ2-1; d_gene: .; v_gene: TRBV27; abundance: .; CDR3aa: CASSLSATSYNEQFF; CDR3nt: TGTGCCAGCAGTTTGAGCGCTACCTCCTACAATGAGCAGTTCTTC
j_gene: TRBJ2-7; d_gene: TRBD2; v_gene: TRBV6-5; abundance: .; CDR3aa: CASSLRGLAYEQYF; CDR3nt: TGTGCCAGCAGCCTACGTGGACTAGCCTACGAGCAGTACTTC
j_gene: TRBJ2-7; d_gene: TRBD1; v_gene: TRBV5-1; abundance: .; CDR3aa: CASRHRETGIDEQYF; CDR3nt: TGCGCCAGCAGACATCGAGAGACAGGGATTGACGAGCAGTACTTC
j_gene: TRBJ1-2; d_gene: TRBD1; v_gene: TRBV4-1; abundance: .; CDR3aa: CASSQEMRAQGGGYTF; CDR3nt: TGCGCCAGCAGCCAAGAGATGAGGGCCCAGGGGGGTGGCTACACCTTC
j_gene: TRBJ1-2; d_gene: .; v_gene: TRBV6-4; abundance: .; CDR3aa: CASSDRSQGSGYTF; CDR3nt: TGTGCCAGCAGCGACCGAAGCCAGGGGAGTGGCTACACCTTC
j_gene: TRBJ2-1; d_gene: TRBD1; v_gene: TRBV6-5; abundance: .; CDR3aa: CASSSTPGQGLDEQFF; CDR3nt: TGTGCCAGCAGTTCCACCCCAGGACAGGGGCTCGATGAGCAGTTCTTC
j_gene: TRBJ1-2; d_gene: TRBD1; v_gene: TRBV6-5; abundance: .; CDR3aa: CASSRQGEANYGYTF; CDR3nt: TGTGCCAGCAGTAGACAGGGAGAAGCGAACTATGGCTACACCTTC
j_gene: TRBJ1-2; d_gene: TRBD1; v_gene: TRBV28; abundance: .; CDR3aa: CASSLTGQSNYGYTF; CDR3nt: TGTGCCAGCAGTTTAACGGGACAGAGCAACTATGGCTACACCTTC
j_gene: TRBJ2-7; d_gene: .; v_gene: TRBV21-1; abundance: .; CDR3aa: CASSKARQDRCYEQYF; CDR3nt: TGTGCCAGCAGCAAAGCCCGGCAGGATAGATGCTACGAGCAGTACTTC
j_gene: TRBJ2-1; d_gene: TRBD2; v_gene: TRBV27; abundance: .; CDR3aa: CASSFPSGRYNEQFF; CDR3nt: TGTGCCAGCAGTTTCCCTAGCGGGAGATACAATGAGCAGTTCTTC
j_gene: TRBJ1-4; d_gene: .; v_gene: TRBV19; abundance: .; CDR3aa: CASSPGVRTNEKLFF; CDR3nt: TGTGCCAGTAGTCCAGGGGTTCGAACTAATGAAAAACTGTTTTTT
j_gene: TRBJ2-7; d_gene: .; v_gene: TRBV28; abundance: .; CDR3aa: CASSLQGSSYEQYF; CDR3nt: TGTGCCAGCAGTTTACAGGGCAGCTCCTACGAGCAGTACTTC
j_gene: TRBJ1-2; d_gene: TRBD1; v_gene: TRBV28; abundance: .; CDR3aa: CASSRGQGKRSYTF; CDR3nt: TGTGCCAGCAGTCGGGGACAGGGGAAGAGAAGCTACACCTTC
j_gene: TRBJ2-7; d_gene: .; v_gene: TRBV4-1; abundance: .; CDR3aa: CASSQDRSVSYEQYF; CDR3nt: TGCGCCAGCAGCCAAGATCGATCGGTCTCCTACGAGCAGTACTTC
j_gene: TRBJ1-2; d_gene: .; v_gene: TRBV28; abundance: .; CDR3aa: CASRGGFYTF; CDR3nt: TGTGCCAGCAGAGGGGGTTTCTACACCTTC
j_gene: TRBJ1-1; d_gene: TRBD1; v_gene: TRBV6-5; abundance: once; CDR3aa: CASSRNLGTATEAFF; CDR3nt: TGTGCCAGCAGTCGAAACCTCGGGACAGCGACTGAAGCTTTCTTT
j_gene: TRBJ1-5; d_gene: .; v_gene: TRBV2; abundance: .; CDR3aa: CASSESGGQQPQHF; CDR3nt: TGTGCCAGCAGTGAATCAGGTGGACAACAGCCCCAGCATTTT
j_gene: TRBJ1-5; d_gene: TRBD1; v_gene: TRBV5-8; abundance: .; CDR3aa: CASSRGQGGNQPQHF; CDR3nt: TGTGCCAGCAGCCGCGGACAGGGCGGCAATCAGCCCCAGCATTTT
j_gene: TRBJ1-2; d_gene: TRBD1; v_gene: TRBV5-1; abundance: .; CDR3aa: CASSSTGSTYGYTF; CDR3nt: TGCGCCAGCAGCTCGACAGGGTCGACTTATGGCTACACCTTC
j_gene: TRBJ2-5; d_gene: .; v_gene: TRBV6-5; abundance: .; CDR3aa: CASSRDYQETQYF; CDR3nt: TGTGCCAGCAGTCGGGACTACCAAGAGACCCAGTACTTC
j_gene: TRBJ2-1; d_gene: TRBD2; v_gene: TRBV11-2; abundance: .; CDR3aa: CASRQEAGGPLDEQFF; CDR3nt: TGTGCCAGCAGACAAGAGGCGGGAGGGCCGTTAGATGAGCAGTTCTTC
j_gene: TRBJ2-2; d_gene: .; v_gene: TRBV2; abundance: .; CDR3aa: CASSEVGEITGELFF; CDR3nt: TGTGCCAGCAGTGAAGTTGGGGAGATCACCGGGGAGCTGTTTTTT
j_gene: TRBJ2-1; d_gene: TRBD2; v_gene: TRBV6-5; abundance: .; CDR3aa: CASSRGAGGPDEQFF; CDR3nt: TGTGCCAGCAGTCGCGGAGCGGGAGGGCCAGATGAGCAGTTCTTC
j_gene: TRBJ2-3; d_gene: .; v_gene: TRBV27; abundance: .; CDR3aa: CASSPGGTPQYF; CDR3nt: TGTGCCAGCAGCCCCGGCGGGACTCCGCAGTATTTT
j_gene: TRBJ2-1; d_gene: .; v_gene: TRBV5-6; abundance: once; CDR3aa: CASSLDPSEQFF; CDR3nt: TGTGCCAGCAGCTTGGACCCCAGTGAGCAGTTCTTC
j_gene: TRBJ1-1; d_gene: TRBD1; v_gene: TRBV5-1; abundance: .; CDR3aa: CASSFRQGWNTEAFF; CDR3nt: TGCGCCAGCAGCTTCCGACAGGGGTGGAACACTGAAGCTTTCTTT
j_gene: TRBJ2-1; d_gene: TRBD2; v_gene: TRBV29-1; abundance: .; CDR3aa: CSVDPSGRSYNEQFF; CDR3nt: TGCAGCGTTGACCCTAGCGGGAGATCCTACAATGAGCAGTTCTTC
j_gene: TRBJ2-1; d_gene: .; v_gene: TRBV5-1; abundance: .; CDR3aa: CASSLRNEQFF; CDR3nt: TGCGCCAGCAGCCTGCGCAATGAGCAGTTCTTC
j_gene: TRBJ1-2; d_gene: .; v_gene: TRBV28; abundance: .; CDR3aa: CASNWRNYGYTF; CDR3nt: TGTGCCAGCAATTGGAGGAACTATGGCTACACCTTC
j_gene: TRBJ1-2; d_gene: .; v_gene: TRBV5-6; abundance: .; CDR3aa: CASSPRLYGYTF; CDR3nt: TGTGCCAGCAGCCCCAGGCTCTATGGCTACACCTTC
j_gene: TRBJ2-3; d_gene: TRBD2; v_gene: TRBV7-3; abundance: .; CDR3aa: CASSSGTSRGDTQYF; CDR3nt: TGTGCCAGCAGCTCCGGGACTAGCCGGGGCGATACGCAGTATTTT